This T cell receptor (beta chain) was observed in a study of T-cell reconstitution after alpha-beta-depleted transplantation in children. Unique molecular identifiers were built into the TCRbeta library. TCRdb re-analysed the PCR reads in MiXCR, keeping a single row per CDR3 protein. The sample shows 540,000 or so distinct CDR3 sequences, 23% of them seen only once. This clonotype appeared a few times. Its antigen is still unknown. The CDR3 loop spans 16 amino acids. CDR1 and CDR2 (germline): MNHEY, SVGAGI. Trimming cost V 0 bases and J 2 bases, with 12 bases left between them. Study-wide points: Surviving recipient T cells and thymic progenitors produced the high day-60 TCRbeta diversity seen in some patients. The main origin of T-cell counts and diversity one year after transplant was newly produced T cells. Expanded graft clones, several hundred of them, were reportedly the source of alpha-beta T cells about two months after transplant.

This receptor was obtained from a boy less than two years old who had a stem cell transplant for acute myeloid leukemia, so the T cells may come from the graft donor. The sequencing used PBMCs, mostly from graft donor cells, collected 360 days after TCRalphabeta/CD19-depleted stem cell transplant. This chain connects TRBV6-5 to TRBJ2-3; D may be TRBD1 (6 bases). CDR3 coding DNA: TGTGCCAGCAGTTACTCGCCAGGGGCTAACACAGATACGCAGTATTTT. This translates into CASSYSPGANTDTQYF.